This is a list of T cell receptor beta chains from one sample in a study of T cell responses to AZD1222 COVID-19 vaccine. Clones were sequenced by immunoSEQ multiplex PCR, and TCRdb holds only the in-frame ones, with some missing. Of under 95,000 clones in the sample, 85% to 90% were seen once. Sequenced material: peripheral blood, taken 28 days after the second AZD1222 dose. Receptors originate from an adult who received the AZD1222 COVID-19 vaccine. Both conserved end residues are trimmed from each CDR3. For some rows the clone size is stated as once, few or many, or as a class when expanded; others skip it.

J gene	clone size	V gene	CDR3 protein
TRBJ1-1	few	TRBV5-4	ASSPGTAEAF
TRBJ2-3	-	TRBV13	ASSSGLATDTQY
TRBJ1-1	-	TRBV6-5	ASKNRENTEAF
TRBJ1-1	-	TRBV27	ASTIGQGASTEAF
TRBJ1-5	-	TRBV3-1/TRBV3-2	ASSQGRSPEPQH
TRBJ1-6	once	TRBV10-1	ASRRGSYSPLH
TRBJ2-7	-	TRBV11-2	ASSLDSSGRPEQY
TRBJ2-3	-	TRBV5-1	ASSLALSSGSTDTQY
TRBJ2-2	-	TRBV5-1	ASSLQQGTGELF
TRBJ1-3	-	TRBV20-1	SARVGGPIY
TRBJ2-1	-	TRBV7-2	ASTLTRSTNNEQF
TRBJ2-7	-	TRBV28	ASSPGGYEQY
TRBJ2-3	-	TRBV30	AWSVLPGPADTQY
TRBJ1-2	-	TRBV11-2	ASSFAGAYGYT
TRBJ1-4	-	TRBV29-1	SVDAGGMGEKLF
TRBJ2-1	once	TRBV3-1/TRBV3-2	ASSQGRGPNYEQF
TRBJ2-7	-	TRBV27	ASSSAGIHYEQY
TRBJ1-1	-	TRBV18	ASSPRESTEAF
TRBJ2-1	once	TRBV7-9	ASNIGLADNNEQF
TRBJ1-2	-	TRBV5-4	ASSLAAGEGYT
TRBJ2-5	-	TRBV4-1	ASSQEPQQETQY
TRBJ2-7	once	TRBV11-2	ASSRPPGTSGPKTYEQY
TRBJ2-1	-	TRBV24-1	ATSDSGTGSYNEQF
TRBJ1-2	-	TRBV14	ASSQVGNYGYT
TRBJ2-1	-	TRBV5-4	ASGLGGSSYNEQF
TRBJ1-3	-	TRBV6-9	ASSYRTGDSGNTIY
TRBJ1-5	-	TRBV2	ASSEAPRGLQPQH
TRBJ2-7	-	TRBV10-1	ASSAGTGGRYEQY
TRBJ2-3	-	TRBV12-5	ASGLEVYTQY
TRBJ2-3	once	TRBV24-1	ATSETDLSTDTQY
TRBJ2-1	-	TRBV11-2	ASSLEISGEQF
TRBJ2-7	-	TRBV6-1	ASSEWLAGGEQY
TRBJ1-5	-	TRBV28	ASTKGTGPHQPQH
TRBJ1-2	-	TRBV27	ASSPLDNYGYT